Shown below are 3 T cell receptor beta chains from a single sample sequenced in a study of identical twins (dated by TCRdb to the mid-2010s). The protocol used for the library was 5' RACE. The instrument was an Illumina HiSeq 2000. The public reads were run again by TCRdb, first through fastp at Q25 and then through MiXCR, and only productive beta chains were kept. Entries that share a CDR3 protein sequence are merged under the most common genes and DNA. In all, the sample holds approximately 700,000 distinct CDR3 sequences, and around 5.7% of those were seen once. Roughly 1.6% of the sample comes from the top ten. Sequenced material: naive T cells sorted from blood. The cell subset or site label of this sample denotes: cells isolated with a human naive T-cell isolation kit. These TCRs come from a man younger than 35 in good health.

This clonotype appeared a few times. CDR3 amino acids: CSATGGRSPYEQYF. The CDR3 DNA reads as TGCAGCGCAACGGGGGGGAGGAGCCCCTACGAGCAGTACTTC. J is TRBJ2-7 and V is TRBV29-1, with TRBD2 matching 8 bases. V trimming: 7 bases; J trimming: 2 bases; junction bases outside the gene matches: 10. In germline, CDR1 is SQVTM, CDR2 ANQGSEA. The CDR3 length is 14 residues.

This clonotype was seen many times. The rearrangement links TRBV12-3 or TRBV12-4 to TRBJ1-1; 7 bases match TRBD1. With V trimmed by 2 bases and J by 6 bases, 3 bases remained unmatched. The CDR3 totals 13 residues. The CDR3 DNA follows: TGTGCCAGCAGTTTAAGACAGGGACCTGAAGCTTTCTTT. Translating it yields CASSLRQGPEAFF.

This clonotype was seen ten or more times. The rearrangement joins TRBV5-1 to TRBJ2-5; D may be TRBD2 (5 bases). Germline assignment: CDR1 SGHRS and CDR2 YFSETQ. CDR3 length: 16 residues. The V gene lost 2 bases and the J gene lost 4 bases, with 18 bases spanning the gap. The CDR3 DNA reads TGCGCCAGCAGCTTTAGGTCGGGGATGTACGGAGAGACCCAGTACTTC. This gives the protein CASSFRSGMYGETQYF.